This T cell receptor beta chain stems from a study of T-cell memory formation after mild COVID-19. This clonotype was counted a few times. What it binds is not known. Constant-segment primers were used for 5'RACE, and the resulting TCR alpha and TCR beta cDNA libraries carried sample barcodes and UMIs. TCRdb ran MiXCR on the 5' RACE reads and lists one entry per CDR3 protein. The sample holds roughly 450,000 distinct CDR3 sequences, roughly 18% seen once. The germline CDR1 and CDR2 sequences are SGHRS and YFSETQ. This CDR3 has 13 residues. The V end was cut by 3 bases, the J end by 5 bases, with 12 bases between. Overall study results and limits: Later expanders leaned CD4+, whereas day 15 to 85 contracting clones were balanced CD4/CD8. In pre-infection memory, a portion of responding clones appeared, which suggested that cross-reactive memory joined. What remained unconfirmed was the SARS-CoV-2 specificity of second-wave clones peaking on day 37.

The chain uses TRBV5-1 and TRBJ2-7, with D possibly being TRBD1 (6 bases). This clonotype was obtained from an adult woman who had mild COVID-19 (a few samples of this study predate the infection). Cell type and time point are not known. The specimen was PBMCs or a T cell subset sorted from them (not recorded which). The CDR3 region has the DNA TGCGCCAGCAGCTCCTGGACAGTTGACGAGCAGTACTTC. It is translated as CASSSWTVDEQYF. Together with reference TRBV5-1 and TRBJ2-7, the CDR3 gives the full variable domain: KAGVTQTPRYLIKTRGQQVTLSCSPISGHRSVSWYQQTPGQGLQFLFEYFSETQRNKGNFPGRFSGRQFSNSRSEMNVSTLELGDSALYLCASSSWTVDEQYFGPGTRLTVT.